The sequence of this T cell receptor (beta chain) was determined in a study of blood T cells in healthy people across ages. Study overall: About one barcoded beta molecule was captured per two T cells (by template switching).

Concerning this clonotype itself: Its antigen is as yet unknown.

Overall study findings and caveats: Naive CD4+ cell counts and diversity both ran higher in long-lived than in aged donors.

The CDR3 has 14 residues. Per germline, CDR1 DFQATT and CDR2 SNEGSKA (reference sequence). V was clipped by 4 bases and J by 6 bases; unmatched bases: 7. Then a second PCR, running roughly 6 to 11 cycles, was carried out with a sample-barcoded 5' primer and a J-beta primer mix. A single record per CDR3 protein comes from TCRdb applying MiXCR to the 5' RACE reads. The sample holds around 900,000 distinct CDR3 sequences, just over 50% seen once. Sequenced input: blood. This clonotype was sampled from a woman in her sixties in good health. The rearrangement links TRBV20-1 to TRBJ2-7, with 12 nucleotides matching TRBD1. The CDR3 loop is CSAMRGTGGGEQYF. The CDR3 coding sequence is TGCAGTGCTATGCGAGGGACAGGGGGCGGCGAGCAGTACTTC.